This T cell receptor (beta chain) was observed in a study of tumor-infiltrating lymphocytes in primary liver carcinoma. In the study overall: Patients included men and women of 30 to 69 years. Whole-study findings and limits: Significantly larger top-250-clone fractions were found in tumors than in blood (p = 0.039). Being bulk and unsorted, samples allowed no CD4+ and CD8+ repertoire comparison. Tumor region pairs shared more overlap than did tumor-adjacent and tumor-blood pairs.

This CDR3 has 13 amino acids. CDR1 is SEHNR, CDR2 FQNEAQ, per germline (reference sequence). On this clonotype: Its antigen is undetermined. One end of the junction fails to match germline, which may point to a read error.

Germline DNA was extracted alongside blood RNA, which was obtained from unsorted whole blood. Using a constant-region primer together with ProtoScript II reverse transcriptase, TCR beta cDNA was made from 500 to 650 ng of total RNA. A slightly modified ARM-PCR protocol with three nested multiplex PCR rounds produced these TCR beta libraries. The study ran its first two PCR rounds for roughly 9 cycles each, using TRBV1-TRBV30 forward primers and a C-beta reverse primer. MiXCR, applied by TCRdb to the multiplex PCR reads, yields one record per CDR3 protein. Of about 330,000 distinct CDR3 sequences listed, about 65% are singletons.

This TCR was recovered from a man aged 35 to 55 with primary liver carcinoma and hepatitis B virus infection. The material sequenced was peripheral blood. The rearrangement uses TRBV7-9 and TRBJ2-7; D might be TRBD1 (5 bases). The chain's CDR3 is CASSSGWSYEKYF. The CDR3 DNA follows: TGTGCCAGCAGCTCAGGGTGGTCCTACGAGAAGTACTTC.